The 17 T cell receptor beta chains below come from one sample, sequenced in a study of T cell clones after liver transplantation. Libraries were prepared by immunoSEQ multiplex PCR; TCRdb keeps only in-frame clonotypes and omits some of them. The profile covers about 20,000 clones, with roughly 80% appearing a single time and roughly a third taken by the ten largest. Sequenced here: CD8+ T cells from blood, sampled 54 months after liver transplant. These receptors were obtained from a human patient who received a liver transplant. Some T cells may arise from the graft donor.

The chain has TRBV13 and TRBJ1-4; possibly TRBD1 for D (6 bases). CDR3 length: 15 residues. The V end was cut by 4 bases, the J end by 8 bases, with 17 bases between. Germline V CDR1 and CDR2: PRHDT, FYEKMQ (reference sequence). DNA for the CDR3: TGTGCCAGCAGCTCAGCCACAGGGTTTGGAGAAAAACTGTTTTTT. Its translation: CASSSATGFGEKLFF.

This chain connects TRBV28 to TRBJ2-1; D is perhaps TRBD2 (5 bases). The germline V gene encodes CDR1 MDHEN and CDR2 SYDVKM. Between the trimmed V and J ends, which lost 8 bases and 7 bases, there was a span of 6 bases. This CDR3 comprises 10 residues. The chain's CDR3 is CASQRNEQFF. The DNA for the CDR3 is TGTGCCAGCCAGCGGAATGAGCAGTTCTTC.

The J gene is TRBJ2-7, the V gene TRBV7-8; D is ambiguous. Germline loops: CDR1 SGHVS, CDR2 FQNEAQ. Between the trimmed V and J ends, which lost 5 bases and 0 bases, there was a span of 32 bases. This CDR3 contains 21 residues. CDR3 amino acids: CASSKRELPFVGSGRSYEQYF. DNA for the CDR3: TGTGCCAGCAGCAAAAGGGAACTACCTTTCGTCGGTTCCGGCCGCTCCTACGAGCAGTACTTC.

The chain links TRBV9 to TRBJ1-5; 7 nucleotides agree with TRBD1. The V gene's germline CDR1 is SGDLS and CDR2 YYNGEE. Trimming at V came to 4 bases and at J to 3 bases, leaving 4 bases not matched to a gene. This CDR3 is 14 amino acids long. DNA for the CDR3: TGTGCCAGCAGCCACGACAGGGACAATCAGCCCCAGCATTTT. This translates into CASSHDRDNQPQHF.

The V gene is TRBV4-1, the J gene TRBJ1-3; no firm D call. Germline CDR1 reads MGHRA; CDR2 reads YSYEKL. The CDR3 contains 16 residues. Trimming took 0 bases from V and 0 from J, leaving 9 bases between them. The CDR3 spells CASSQDGESSGNTIYF. The CDR3 coding sequence is TGCGCCAGCAGCCAAGATGGCGAGAGCTCTGGAAACACCATATATTTT.

A remark on this clone: A much more abundant neighbour one base away suggests this may be a read error. This chain uses TRBV7-6 with TRBJ2-7; D is possibly TRBD2 (5 bases). The V end was cut by 1 base, the J end by 4 bases, with 8 bases between. From germline, CDR1 is SGHVS and CDR2 FNYEAQ. The CDR3 is made up of 13 amino acids. The CDR3 is CASSLGEPYEQYF. In DNA, the CDR3 is TGTGCCAGCAGCTTAGGGGAGCCATACGAGCAGTACTTC. Based on the CDR3 plus reference TRBV7-6 and TRBJ2-7, the full variable domain is GAGVSQSPRYKVTKRGQDVALRCDPISGHVSLYWYRQALGQGPEFLTYFNYEAQQDKSGLPNDRFSAERPEGSISTLTIQRTEQRDSAMYRCASSLGEPYEQYFGPGTRLTVT.

The V gene is TRBV9, the J gene TRBJ1-5; D not certain. The CDR3 loop spans 14 amino acids. V shed 0 bases and J shed 1 base, with 5 bases lying between them. CDR1 is SGDLS and CDR2 is YYNGEE in the germline V gene. The CDR3 bases are TGTGCCAGCAGCGTAGGTATCAGCAATCAGCCCCAGCATTTT. Its protein is CASSVGISNQPQHF.

The chain employs TRBV2 and TRBJ1-2; TRBD1 matches 8 bases. Per germline, CDR1 SNHLY and CDR2 FYNNEI. This CDR3 comprises 11 residues. Trimming took 4 bases from V and 8 from J; bases not matched to a gene: 0. The CDR3 DNA reads TGTGCCAGCAGTGGGGACAGGGGCTACACCTTC. It encodes CASSGDRGYTF.

A few counts support this clone. CDR3 sequence reads: CASSIDLGAANSPLHF. CDR3 sequence (DNA): TGTGCCAGTAGTATAGATTTGGGCGCGGCAAATTCACCCCTCCACTTT. The rearrangement uses TRBV19 and TRBJ1-6; no reliable D call. The V end was cut by 0 bases, the J end by 7 bases, with 13 bases between. This CDR3 spans 16 amino acids. The germline CDR1 and CDR2 sequences are LNHDA and SQIVND (reference sequence).

The rearrangement uses TRBV27 and TRBJ1-3, with D unclear. Looked up from germline, CDR1 is MNHEY and CDR2 is SMNVEV (reference sequence). Trimming took off 0 bases at V and 2 bases at J, with 2 bases between the two ends. The CDR3 runs 13 residues. The CDR3 loop reads CASSLSAGNTIYF. The CDR3 DNA reads as TGTGCCAGCAGTTTATCTGCTGGAAACACCATATATTTT.

The rearrangement uses TRBV6-4 and TRBJ2-1; possibly TRBD1 or TRBD2 for D (5 bases each). This CDR3 spans 15 amino acids. V lost 0 bases, J lost 8 bases, and 14 bases lay in between. Germline-derived CDR1 and CDR2 are MRHNA and SNTAGT. The chain's CDR3 is CASSDSRDGIDEQFF. CDR3 nucleotide sequence: TGTGCCAGCAGTGACTCCCGGGACGGTATCGATGAGCAGTTCTTC.

This clone was seen repeatedly, ten times or more. V gene TRBV7-8 combines with J gene TRBJ2-7; D unclear. This CDR3 comprises 12 residues. The V and J ends lost 1 base and 1 base respectively, with 2 bases between them. Germline CDR1 is SGHVS and CDR2 is FQNEAQ. This CDR3 is CASSLGSYEQYF. The CDR3 nucleotides read TGTGCCAGCAGCTTAGGATCCTACGAGCAGTACTTC.

The J gene is TRBJ2-7, the V gene TRBV7-8; TRBD1 is a possible D gene (6 bases). V dropped 7 bases and J dropped 0 bases, with 19 bases sitting between them. In germline, CDR1 is SGHVS, CDR2 FQNEAQ. CDR3 length: 16 residues. The CDR3 region has the DNA TGTGCCAGCACCAACCCAGGTGGGACACCCTCCTACGAGCAGTACTTC. As protein: CASTNPGGTPSYEQYF.

V is TRBV7-6 and J is TRBJ2-2; TRBD2 matches 7 bases. There are 14 residues in the CDR3. Germline CDR1 and CDR2: SGHVS and FNYEAQ. The ends lost 1 base at V and 4 bases at J; junction bases unmatched: 0. CDR3 sequence: CASSLGEGTGELFF. As DNA, the CDR3 is TGTGCCAGCAGCTTAGGGGAGGGCACCGGGGAGCTGTTTTTT.

The chain employs TRBV27 and TRBJ2-7; D assignment may be TRBD1 or TRBD2 (5 bases each). Germline V gene data show CDR1 as MNHEY and CDR2 as SMNVEV (reference sequence). V lost 2 bases and J lost 6, with 8 bases in between. CDR3 length: 12 residues. For the CDR3, the DNA is TGTGCCAGCAGTTTAAATGGGGGCGAGCAGTACTTC. Protein sequence: CASSLNGGEQYF.

The V gene is TRBV9, the J gene TRBJ2-3; 8 nucleotides line up with TRBD1. CDR1 and CDR2 from the germline V gene are SGDLS and YYNGEE. Trimming removed 0 bases from V and 3 bases from J; junction bases left unmatched: 3. This CDR3 has 15 amino acids. The CDR3 nucleotides read TGTGCCAGCAGCGTAGGTCAGGGGGCAACAGATACGCAGTATTTT. Protein: CASSVGQGATDTQYF.

The rearrangement links TRBV11-2 to TRBJ2-7; perhaps D is TRBD1 or TRBD2 (5 bases each). The germline V and J ends were trimmed by 1 base and 7 bases, with 14 bases remaining between them. The germline gives CDR1 SGHAT, CDR2 FQNNGV. This CDR3 is built from 14 residues. The CDR3 sequence is CASSLGDGYVEQYF. CDR3 DNA sequence: TGTGCCAGCAGCTTAGGGGACGGCTACGTGGAGCAGTACTTC.